Following are 10 T cell receptor beta chains from one sample sequenced in a study of blood T cell repertoires in COVID-19. Sequencing was performed with immunoSEQ multiplex PCR; in TCRdb, only in-frame clones are kept and a portion is missing. The table shows about 6,700 clones, with roughly 90% occurring only once. Material for sequencing was peripheral blood. The receptors stem from a human donor in a cohort sampled during active COVID-19.

The chain combines TRBV27 with TRBJ2-3; D is unclear. The CDR3 is 15 amino acids. V lost 6 bases and J lost 1, with 14 bases in between. The germline V gene has CDR1 MNHEY and CDR2 SMNVEV (reference sequence). The CDR3 DNA follows: TGTGCCAGCAGCTTTCGGCAGGCAGGCACAGATACGCAGTATTTT. The encoded protein is CASSFRQAGTDTQYF.

V gene TRBV5-8 combines with J gene TRBJ1-5, with D possibly matching TRBD1 (6 bases). Trimming removed 5 bases from V and 4 bases from J, with 10 bases in between. Per the germline V gene, CDR1 is SGHTS and CDR2 is YDEGEE. CDR3 length equals 13 residues. CDR3 sequence (DNA): TGTGCCAGCAGACAGGGTCTAAATCAGCCCCAGCATTTT. Translated, it gives CASRQGLNQPQHF.

CDR3 coding DNA: TGTGCCAGCAGCTTAGTCGGGTACTATGGCTACACCTTC. It is translated as CASSLVGYYGYTF. The V call is TRBV7-9, the J call TRBJ1-2; D remains unclear. The CDR3 covers 13 residues. V gave up 1 base and J gave up 3 bases, with 6 bases separating them. CDR1 and CDR2 from the germline V gene are SEHNR and FQNEAQ (reference sequence).

The J gene is TRBJ2-3, the V gene TRBV11-2; TRBD1 aligns across 8 bases. The CDR3 covers 13 residues. Germline V gene data show CDR1 as SGHAT and CDR2 as FQNNGV. The V and J ends lost 10 bases and 6 bases, in that order; junction bases with no gene match: 9. In DNA, the CDR3 is TGTGCCATCGGGGCAGGGGGCTCTGATACGCAGTATTTT. This gives the protein CAIGAGGSDTQYF.

This sequence joins TRBV11-2 and TRBJ2-1, with 8 bases identical to TRBD1. The V segment lost 2 bases and the J segment 6 bases; nucleotides outside the gene matches: 12. In germline, CDR1 is SGHAT, CDR2 FQNNGV. This CDR3 comprises 17 residues. The CDR3 region has the DNA TGTGCCAGCAGCTTAATAAAGACAGGGGTTAACGGCAATGAGCAGTTCTTC. It is translated as CASSLIKTGVNGNEQFF.

This sequence joins TRBV7-6 and TRBJ2-6, with TRBD2 identical over 7 bases. V lost 2 bases to trimming and J lost 2 bases; unmatched junction nucleotides: 3. The germline V gene has CDR1 SGHVS and CDR2 FNYEAQ. The CDR3 covers 16 residues. This CDR3 is CASSLIGGAGANVLTF. The DNA of the CDR3 is TGTGCCAGCAGCTTAATTGGGGGGGCTGGGGCCAACGTCCTGACTTTC.

The V gene is TRBV19, the J gene TRBJ1-5; 12 bases align to TRBD1. The CDR3 covers 15 residues. CDR1 is LNHDA, CDR2 SQIVND, per germline (reference sequence). Unmatched junction bases numbered 5, after V lost 6 bases and J lost 5 bases. DNA for the CDR3: TGTGCCAGTAGGTACCGGGACAGGGGGCATCAGCCCCAGCATTTT. Translating gives CASRYRDRGHQPQHF.

The chain uses TRBV18 and TRBJ2-5, with D tentatively TRBD1 (5 bases). Germline V CDR1 and CDR2: KGHSH, LQKENI. CDR3 length equals 16 residues. Trimming removed 2 bases at V and 1 base at J, with 14 bases between. CDR3 loop: CASSPVWGQVQETQYF. The CDR3 bases are TGTGCCAGCTCACCAGTTTGGGGCCAGGTCCAAGAGACCCAGTACTTC. Looking up the rest from reference TRBV18 and TRBJ2-5 gives the full variable domain: NAGVMQNPRHLVRRRGQEARLRCSPMKGHSHVYWYRQLPEEGLKFMVYLQKENIIDESGMPKERFSAEFPKEGPSILRIQQVVRGDSAAYFCASSPVWGQVQETQYFGPGTRLLVL.

The V gene is TRBV13, the J gene TRBJ2-5, with TRBD2 matching 15 bases. This CDR3 region has 17 residues. J lost 4 bases, V lost 5 bases, and 8 bases had no gene match. Germline loops: CDR1 PRHDT, CDR2 FYEKMQ (reference sequence). CDR3 in amino acids: CASSLRTSGGAGETQYF. The CDR3 bases are TGTGCCAGCAGCCTGCGGACTAGCGGGGGGGCCGGAGAGACCCAGTACTTC.

The gene calls are TRBV4-3 and TRBJ2-3, with D possibly being TRBD1 (5 bases). This CDR3 is 17 amino acids long. Germline V lookup: CDR1 LGHNA, CDR2 YSLEER. V lost 1 base to trimming and J lost 5 bases, with 19 bases between them. This CDR3 is CASSQAGAQIYLDTQYF. For the CDR3, the DNA is TGCGCCAGCAGCCAAGCTGGGGCGCAGATTTACTTAGATACGCAGTATTTT.